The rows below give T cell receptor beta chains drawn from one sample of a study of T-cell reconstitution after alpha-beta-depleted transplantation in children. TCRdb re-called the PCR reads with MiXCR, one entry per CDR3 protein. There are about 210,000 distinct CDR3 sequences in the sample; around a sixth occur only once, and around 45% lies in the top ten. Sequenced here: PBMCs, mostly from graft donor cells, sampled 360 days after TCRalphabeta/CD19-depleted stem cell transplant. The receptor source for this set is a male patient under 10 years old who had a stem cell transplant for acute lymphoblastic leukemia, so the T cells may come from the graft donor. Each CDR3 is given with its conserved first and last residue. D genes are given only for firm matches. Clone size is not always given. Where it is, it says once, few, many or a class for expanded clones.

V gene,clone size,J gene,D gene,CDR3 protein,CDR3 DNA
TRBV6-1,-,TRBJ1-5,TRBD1,CASSGTGGGNQPQHF,TGTGCCAGCAGTGGAACAGGGGGAGGTAATCAGCCCCAGCATTTT
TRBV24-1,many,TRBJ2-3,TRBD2,CATSEVGLADTQYF,TGTGCCACCAGTGAGGTCGGACTAGCAGATACGCAGTATTTT
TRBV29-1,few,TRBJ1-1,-,CSVENGLNTEAFF,TGCAGCGTTGAAAACGGCTTGAACACTGAAGCTTTCTTT
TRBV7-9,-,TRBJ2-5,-,CASSLVPFGRGEETQYF,TGTGCCAGCAGCTTAGTCCCCTTCGGCAGGGGTGAAGAGACCCAGTACTTC
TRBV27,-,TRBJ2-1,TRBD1,CASSTPGQPNNEQFF,TGTGCCAGCAGTACCCCGGGACAGCCTAACAATGAGCAGTTCTTC
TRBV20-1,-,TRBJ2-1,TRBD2,CSAYAGGSSYNEQFF,TGCAGTGCCTACGCGGGGGGAAGCTCCTACAATGAGCAGTTCTTC
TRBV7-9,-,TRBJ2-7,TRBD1,CASSADRAWGQYF,TGTGCCAGCAGCGCGGACAGGGCCTGGGGTCAGTACTTC
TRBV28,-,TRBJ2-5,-,CASSPYRGAETQYF,TGTGCCAGCAGCCCTTATAGGGGAGCTGAGACCCAGTACTTC
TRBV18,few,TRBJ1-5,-,CASSPQGVGNQPQHF,TGTGCCAGCTCACCACAGGGGGTTGGCAATCAGCCCCAGCATTTT
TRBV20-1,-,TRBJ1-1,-,CSARWRGNTESFF,TGCAGTGCTAGGTGGAGAGGGAACACTGAATCTTTCTTT
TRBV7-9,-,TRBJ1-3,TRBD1,CASSPGQGNGNTIYF,TGTGCCAGCAGCCCCGGACAGGGGAATGGAAACACCATATATTTT
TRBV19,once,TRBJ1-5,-,CASSIDGARGNQPQHF,TGTGCCAGTAGTATAGACGGGGCCAGGGGAAATCAGCCCCAGCATTTT
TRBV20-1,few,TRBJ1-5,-,CSARGVKQGRSNQPQHF,TGCAGTGCTAGAGGAGTAAAACAGGGTAGAAGCAATCAGCCCCAGCATTTT
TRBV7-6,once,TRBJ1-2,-,CASGSGAGGRGYTF,TGTGCCAGCGGGTCAGGGGCCGGAGGTCGGGGCTACACCTTC
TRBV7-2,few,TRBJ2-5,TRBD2,CASSLNRGGQETQYF,TGTGCCAGCAGCTTAAATCGGGGGGGCCAAGAGACCCAGTACTTC
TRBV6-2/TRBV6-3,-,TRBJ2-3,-,CASSYPDEGTDTQYF,TGTGCCAGCAGTTACCCCGATGAGGGTACCGATACGCAGTATTTT
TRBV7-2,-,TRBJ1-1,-,CASSLGGGGFGTEAFF,TGTGCCAGCAGCTTAGGAGGGGGGGGGTTCGGCACTGAAGCTTTCTTT
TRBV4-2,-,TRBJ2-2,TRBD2,CASSQGTSEPTGELFF,TGTGCCAGCAGCCAAGGAACTAGCGAGCCCACCGGGGAGCTGTTTTTT
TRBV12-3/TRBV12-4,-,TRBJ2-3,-,CASSFPGPDTQYF,TGTGCCAGCAGTTTTCCAGGGCCAGATACGCAGTATTTT
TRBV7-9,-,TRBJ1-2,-,CASSLRSSNGYTF,TGTGCCAGCAGCTTACGGTCGAGCAATGGCTACACCTTC
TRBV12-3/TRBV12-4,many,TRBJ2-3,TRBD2,CASSFAPSGGDTQYF,TGTGCCAGCAGTTTCGCCCCCTCGGGGGGTGATACGCAGTATTTT
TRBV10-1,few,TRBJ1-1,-,CASSAGVRHTEAFF,TGCGCCAGCAGTGCGGGCGTCCGGCACACTGAAGCTTTCTTT